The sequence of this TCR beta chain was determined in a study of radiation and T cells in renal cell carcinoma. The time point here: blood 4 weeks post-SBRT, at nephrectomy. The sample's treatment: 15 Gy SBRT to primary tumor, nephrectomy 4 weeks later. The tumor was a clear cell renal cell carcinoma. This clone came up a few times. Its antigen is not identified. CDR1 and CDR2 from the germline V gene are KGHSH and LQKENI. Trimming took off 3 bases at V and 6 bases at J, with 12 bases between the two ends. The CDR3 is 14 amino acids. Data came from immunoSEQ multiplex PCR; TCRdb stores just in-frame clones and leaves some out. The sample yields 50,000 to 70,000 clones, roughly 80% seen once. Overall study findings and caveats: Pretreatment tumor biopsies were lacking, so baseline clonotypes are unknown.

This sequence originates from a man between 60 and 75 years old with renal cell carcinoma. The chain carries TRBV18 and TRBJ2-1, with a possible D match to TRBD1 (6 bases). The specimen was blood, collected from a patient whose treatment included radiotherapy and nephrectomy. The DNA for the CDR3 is TGTGCCAGCTCACCTGGGCTGGACAGCAATGAGCAGTTCTTC. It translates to CASSPGLDSNEQFF.